The clone carrying this T cell receptor (beta chain) has just a few counts. Its target is not known. This record comes from a study of cytomegalovirus exposure and HLA in healthy donors. Study summary: Across around 400 genotyped donors, 81% landed in the Caucasian-associated ancestry cluster. Study-wide findings and caveats: Association of around 17,000 TCR beta sequences with HLA alleles was found at 0.05 false discovery rate in a later analysis. In a later analysis, most CMV-associated TCR beta chains appeared HLA-restricted.

The study ran its PCR with 60 Vbeta and 13 Jbeta primers. The repertoire was sequenced with immunoSEQ multiplex PCR; TCRdb's copy has only in-frame clones and lacks some. The sample shows 90,000 to 130,000 clones, around 80% of them seen only once. Germline V gives CDR1 SNHLY, CDR2 FYNNEI. CDR3 size: 15 residues. After removal of 6 bases from V and 4 bases from J, the junction contained 5 bases not matched to a gene. Among the donors, all were healthy bone marrow donors. The sample consisted of PBMCs. The chain has TRBV2 and TRBJ2-1, with 11 bases identical to TRBD2. The TCR was taken from a man aged 25 to 40 in good health and CMV-seropositive. The CDR3 bases are TGTGCCAGCAGCGCGGGACTAGCGGCTTACAATGAGCAGTTCTTC. This gives the protein CASSAGLAAYNEQFF.